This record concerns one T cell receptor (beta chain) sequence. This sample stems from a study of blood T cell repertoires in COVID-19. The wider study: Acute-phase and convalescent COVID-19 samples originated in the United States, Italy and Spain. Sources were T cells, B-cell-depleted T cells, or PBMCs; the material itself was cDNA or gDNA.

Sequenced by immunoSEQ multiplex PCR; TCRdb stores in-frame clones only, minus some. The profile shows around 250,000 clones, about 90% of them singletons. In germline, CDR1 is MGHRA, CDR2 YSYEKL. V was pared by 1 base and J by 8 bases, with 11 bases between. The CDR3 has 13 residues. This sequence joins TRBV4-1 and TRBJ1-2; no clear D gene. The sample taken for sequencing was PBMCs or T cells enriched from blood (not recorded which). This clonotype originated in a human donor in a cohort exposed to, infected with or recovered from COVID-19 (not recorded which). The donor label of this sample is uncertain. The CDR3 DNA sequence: TGCGCCAGCAGCCAAGTCGACCAGGCGGGCTACACCTTC. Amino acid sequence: CASSQVDQAGYTF.